These 4 T cell receptor beta chains were all obtained from the same sample, sequenced in a study of T cell repertoires in cytomegalovirus infection. TCRdb analysed the reads with MiXCR anew, one entry per CDR3 protein. The sample lists about 120,000 distinct CDR3 sequences; about 30% were seen once. The antigens these receptors bind are not known. The starting material was CD8+ T cells from cultured PBMCs, obtained from culture after CMV antigen stimulation. Source of these receptors: a human donor in good health (CMV status not recorded). Some clones in this sample may be carry-over from other donors' samples.

The chain recombines TRBV3-1 with TRBJ2-5, with 12 bases matching TRBD2. The CDR3 spans 19 residues. Germline CDR1 reads LGHDT; CDR2 reads YNNKEL (reference sequence). The V segment lost 2 bases and the J segment 1 base; nucleotides outside the gene matches: 11. CDR3 in DNA: TGTGCCAGCAGCCAACCCCTGGGACTAGCGGGTTTAGCCCAAGAGACCCAGTACTTC. This encodes CASSQPLGLAGLAQETQYF.

The rearrangement links TRBV6-2 or TRBV6-3 to TRBJ2-1; D may correspond to TRBD1 or TRBD2 (6 bases each). Germline CDR1 is MNHEY and CDR2 is SVGEGT. Trimming pared 8 bases from V and 2 bases from J, leaving 16 bases between. The CDR3 covers 15 residues. The CDR3 DNA sequence: TGTGCCAGCCGGTGGGGGGCTAGCGCCTACAATGAGCAGTTCTTC. Residues: CASRWGASAYNEQFF.

The gene calls are TRBV7-2 and TRBJ2-3, with D tentatively TRBD2 (7 bases). The CDR3 consists of 16 residues. Trimming removed 0 bases at V and 2 bases at J, with 12 bases between. The germline V gene has CDR1 SGHTA and CDR2 FQGNSA. CDR3 residues: CASSLAGGPVTDTQYF. The CDR3, as DNA: TGTGCCAGCAGCTTAGCGGGGGGGCCTGTCACAGATACGCAGTATTTT.

This clonotype was recorded many times. The V gene is TRBV7-2, the J gene TRBJ1-5; no definite D call. CDR3 size: 14 residues. V dropped 1 base and J dropped 0 bases, with 4 bases sitting between them. CDR1 SGHTA and CDR2 FQGNSA come from the germline V gene. CDR3: CASSLEISNQPQHF. CDR3 DNA sequence: TGTGCCAGCAGCTTAGAAATTAGCAATCAGCCCCAGCATTTT.